These 19 T cell receptor beta chains share one sample of origin, sequenced in a study of T cell responses to AZD1222 COVID-19 vaccine. Clones were read by immunoSEQ multiplex PCR, and TCRdb kept only the in-frame ones, dropping some. The sample includes 150,000 to 190,000 clones, around 87% of them seen just once. The specimen was peripheral blood, collected 28 days after the second AZD1222 dose. Source of these receptors: an adult who received the AZD1222 COVID-19 vaccine.

This sequence joins TRBV6-5 and TRBJ2-7; 8 bases agree with TRBD2. After removal of 6 bases from V and 2 bases from J, the junction contained 9 bases not matched to a gene. The CDR3 covers 15 residues. Germline-derived CDR1 and CDR2 are MNHEY and SVGAGI. The CDR3 loop is CASRAGLERAYEQYF. CDR3 in DNA: TGTGCCAGCAGAGCGGGACTAGAGAGGGCCTACGAGCAGTACTTC.

This chain connects TRBV28 to TRBJ2-7; D is uncertain. This CDR3 spans 14 amino acids. CDR1 and CDR2 (germline): MDHEN, SYDVKM. Trimming removed 2 bases at V and 0 bases at J, with 8 bases between. CDR3 loop: CASSLGINSYEQYF. CDR3 bases: TGTGCCAGCAGTTTAGGGATAAACTCCTACGAGCAGTACTTC.

This clone was detected only a few times. The chain joins TRBV6-1 to TRBJ2-1; D may be TRBD1 (6 bases). This CDR3 is 18 amino acids long. Trimming removed 2 bases from V and 2 bases from J, with 19 bases in between. Germline CDR1 is MNHNS and CDR2 is SASEGT. The chain's CDR3 is CASSENPDSRLTYNEQFF. The CDR3 DNA is TGTGCCAGCAGTGAAAACCCGGACAGCCGACTCACCTACAATGAGCAGTTCTTC.

The rearrangement uses TRBV6-5 and TRBJ2-1; D not resolved. There are 12 residues in the CDR3. V lost 7 bases to trimming and J lost 12 bases, with 16 bases between them. The germline V gene encodes CDR1 MNHEY and CDR2 SVGAGI. The chain's CDR3 is CASIGPLGPQFF. The CDR3 DNA reads TGTGCCAGCATCGGACCGCTGGGTCCGCAGTTCTTC.

This chain connects TRBV28 to TRBJ1-6; D is unclear. The CDR3 sequence is 18 residues long. The germline CDR1 and CDR2 sequences are MDHEN and SYDVKM. The V end was cut by 1 base, the J end by 1 base, with 14 bases between. Here the CDR3 DNA reads TGTGCCAGCAGTTTATCCCGCATGGCCGGGTCCTATAATTCACCCCTCCACTTT. Protein sequence: CASSLSRMAGSYNSPLHF.

The CDR3: CASSIAAFSNQPQHF. The CDR3 DNA reads TGTGCCAGTAGTATAGCGGCCTTTAGCAATCAGCCCCAGCATTTT. The chain uses TRBV19 and TRBJ1-5, with D unresolved. The CDR3 is 15 residues long. Germline CDR1 is LNHDA and CDR2 is SQIVND (reference sequence). Trimming stripped 1 base from V and 0 bases from J, with 7 bases between. Together with reference TRBV19 and TRBJ1-5, the CDR3 gives the full variable domain: DGGITQSPKYLFRKEGQNVTLSCEQNLNHDAMYWYRQDPGQGLRLIYYSQIVNDFQKGDIAEGYSVSREKKESFPLTVTSAQKNPTAFYLCASSIAAFSNQPQHFGDGTRLSIL.

This rearrangement joins TRBV7-6 to TRBJ1-3; maybe TRBD1 (5 bases). The germline V gene has CDR1 SGHVS and CDR2 FNYEAQ. Trimming shortened V by 5 bases and J by 0 bases, and 14 bases separated the two germline ends. The CDR3 is 16 residues long. The CDR3 loop is CASSQEQDGSGNTIYF. In DNA form, the CDR3 reads TGTGCCAGCAGCCAAGAACAGGACGGCTCTGGAAACACCATATATTTT.

V usage is TRBV6-5 and J usage is TRBJ1-1, with TRBD1 as a possible D gene (6 bases). CDR3 length: 14 residues. Trimming took off 6 bases at V and 0 bases at J, with 11 bases between the two ends. Germline loops: CDR1 MNHEY, CDR2 SVGAGI. The CDR3 here is CASRVRGMNTEAFF. In DNA, the CDR3 is TGTGCCAGCAGGGTCAGGGGCATGAACACTGAAGCTTTCTTT.

V and J are TRBV19 and TRBJ1-1, with D possibly matching TRBD1 (6 bases). In germline, CDR1 is LNHDA, CDR2 SQIVND (reference sequence). CDR3 size: 14 residues. The ends were cut back, 5 bases at V and 1 base at J, with 11 bases in the middle. The CDR3 DNA is TGTGCCAGTAGTGTTCGGGGGGCGAACACTGAAGCTTTCTTT. It is translated as CASSVRGANTEAFF.

As DNA, the CDR3 is TGTGCCAGCAGCTTATCACCTTCCTCTGGGGAGACCCAGTACTTC. Protein sequence: CASSLSPSSGETQYF. V and J are TRBV7-2 and TRBJ2-5, with D unclear. Per the germline V gene, CDR1 is SGHTA and CDR2 is FQGNSA. The germline V and J ends were trimmed by 2 bases and 5 bases, with 15 bases remaining between them. This CDR3 is built from 15 residues.

The chain combines TRBV6-5 with TRBJ1-4; no reliable D call. The germline gives CDR1 MNHEY, CDR2 SVGAGI. V lost 0 bases and J 7 bases, leaving 6 bases between the germline ends. CDR3 length: 13 amino acids. The CDR3 coding sequence is TGTGCCAGCAGTTACTCGATAGGTGAAAAACTGTTTTTT. This sequence encodes CASSYSIGEKLFF.

The chain employs TRBV9 and TRBJ2-2; 14 nucleotides line up with TRBD2. The CDR3 totals 17 residues. The germline V gene encodes CDR1 SGDLS and CDR2 YYNGEE. Germline trimming cut 4 bases from V and 5 bases from J; bases unmatched to any gene: 7. The DNA of the CDR3 is TGTGCCAGCAGCCCGGGGACTAGCGGGAGCAAAACCGGGGAGCTGTTTTTT. Translated, it gives CASSPGTSGSKTGELFF.

This clone was detected a few times. The J gene is TRBJ2-7, the V gene TRBV27, with 10 bases fitting TRBD1. Trimming cost V 5 bases and J 3 bases; bases outside gene matches: 7. Germline CDR1 reads MNHEY; CDR2 reads SMNVEV (reference sequence). There are 15 residues in the CDR3. The CDR3 nucleotides read TGTGCCAGCAGTCCCCAGGACAGGGGGAGCTACGAGCAGTACTTC. Translation: CASSPQDRGSYEQYF.

This chain links TRBV2 with TRBJ2-2; unclear D gene. The V gene's germline CDR1 is SNHLY and CDR2 FYNNEI. Trimming left V 6 bases short and J 0 bases short, with 11 bases between. This CDR3 comprises 15 residues. CDR3: CASRLDVANTGELFF. The CDR3 coding sequence is TGTGCCAGCAGGTTAGACGTAGCGAACACCGGGGAGCTGTTTTTT.

The CDR3 DNA follows: TGCGCCAGCAGCTTGGACAGCTCGAACGGAAACACCATATATTTT. It yields the protein CASSLDSSNGNTIYF. This rearrangement joins TRBV5-1 to TRBJ1-3; D is unresolved. Trimming cost V 0 bases and J 4 bases, with 11 bases left between them. The CDR3 runs to 15 residues. Germline CDR1 SGHRS, CDR2 YFSETQ.

The gene calls are TRBV27 and TRBJ1-1; the D is unclear. Germline V gene lookup returns CDR1 MNHEY and CDR2 SMNVEV (reference sequence). Deletions cut 11 bases from V and 0 bases from J, with 10 bases between. CDR3 length: 12 amino acids. For the CDR3, the DNA is TGTGCCTCGAGGTTCATGAACACTGAAGCTTTCTTT. Amino acids: CASRFMNTEAFF.

This clone was seen only once. V is TRBV19 and J is TRBJ2-3; D ambiguous. Trimming left V 0 bases short and J 0 bases short, with 4 bases between. Germline V gene lookup returns CDR1 LNHDA and CDR2 SQIVND (reference sequence). The CDR3 is 14 residues long. The CDR3 region is CASSIDGSTDTQYF. In DNA form, the CDR3 reads TGTGCCAGTAGTATAGATGGCAGCACAGATACGCAGTATTTT.

The chain couples TRBV30 to TRBJ1-1; D might be TRBD1 (6 bases). The germline V gene encodes CDR1 GTSNPN and CDR2 SVGIG (reference sequence). This CDR3 is built from 14 residues. Trimming took 5 bases from V and 3 from J, leaving 16 bases between them. The CDR3 region is CAWARTETYTEAFF. The CDR3 DNA reads as TGTGCCTGGGCCAGGACAGAGACTTACACTGAAGCTTTCTTT.

The chain employs TRBV5-1 and TRBJ2-7, with 7 nucleotides matching TRBD2. J lost 5 bases, V lost 4 bases, and 9 bases had no gene match. The CDR3 extends over 14 amino acids. CDR1 is SGHRS and CDR2 is YFSETQ in the germline V gene. CDR3 sequence (DNA): TGCGCCAGCAGCCTAGGACTAGGGGCAAACGAGCAGTACTTC. It codes for CASSLGLGANEQYF. Using reference TRBV5-1 and TRBJ2-7 for the parts outside the CDR3, the full variable domain is KAGVTQTPRYLIKTRGQQVTLSCSPISGHRSVSWYQQTPGQGLQFLFEYFSETQRNKGNFPGRFSGRQFSNSRSEMNVSTLELGDSALYLCASSLGLGANEQYFGPGTRLTVT.